This T cell receptor beta chain was retrieved from a study of human T cells and chemical hapten exposure. This clonotype was detected a few times. The time point is: patch test 3, about 24 weeks after DPC sensitization. Described treatment: therapeutic diphenylcyclopropenone sensitization with weekly scalp DPC. TCRdb analysed the RACE reads with MiXCR anew, one entry per CDR3 protein. The sample includes about 190,000 distinct CDR3 sequences, around a quarter of them seen just once. Germline CDR1 and CDR2: DFQATT and SNEGSKA (reference sequence). Deletions cut 1 base from V and 0 bases from J, with 10 bases between. The CDR3 sequence is 14 residues long.

The clonotype comes from a woman aged 35 to 49 with alopecia areata. Some clones in this sample may be carry-over from other donors' samples. Sequences were derived from whole blood, sampled in connection with sensitization to the hapten diphenylcyclopropenone (DPC). The gene calls are TRBV20-1 and TRBJ2-7; perhaps TRBD1 as D (5 bases). CDR3 protein: CSARGAGYSYEQYF. CDR3 nucleotides: TGCAGTGCTAGAGGGGCAGGGTACTCCTACGAGCAGTACTTC.